One sample yielded the 32 T cell receptor beta chains listed below, sequenced in a study of blood T cell repertoires in COVID-19. Profiling relied on immunoSEQ multiplex PCR, and the TCRdb table lists in-frame clones only, not all of them. The data hold 55,000 to 65,000 clones, with about 89% observed a single time. Material: peripheral blood. These receptors were obtained from a man in his fifties or sixties with active or convalescent COVID-19.

This chain links TRBV7-2 with TRBJ1-5; D unresolved. The CDR3 is 15 residues long. In germline, CDR1 is SGHTA, CDR2 FQGNSA. V gave up 2 bases and J gave up 5 bases, with 13 bases separating them. The CDR3 coding sequence is TGTGCCAGCAGCTTAAGGACGGGATATGATCAGCCCCAGCATTTT. Translated, it gives CASSLRTGYDQPQHF. The variable domain in full, with the rest retrieved from reference TRBV7-2 and TRBJ1-5, is GAGVSQSPSNKVTEKGKDVELRCDPISGHTALYWYRQSLGQGLEFLIYFQGNSAPDKSGLPSDRFSAERTGGSVSTLTIQRTQQEDSAVYLCASSLRTGYDQPQHFGDGTRLSIL.

This clone was observed a single time. V is TRBV11-3 and J is TRBJ2-1; 8 nucleotides line up with TRBD2. CDR1 and CDR2 from the germline V gene are SGHNT and YENEEA. This CDR3 is 17 amino acids long. After removal of 5 bases from V and 6 bases from J, the junction contained 15 bases not matched to a gene. CDR3 in amino acids: CASSLFSASGQANEQFF. The CDR3 bases are TGTGCCAGCAGCCTATTCTCGGCTAGCGGGCAGGCCAATGAGCAGTTCTTC.

V and J are TRBV5-4 and TRBJ2-5; D perhaps matches TRBD2 (5 bases). V lost 1 base, J lost 4 bases, and 17 bases lay in between. The germline CDR1 and CDR2 sequences are SGHNT and YYREEE (reference sequence). The CDR3 extends over 16 amino acids. The CDR3 coding sequence is TGTGCCAGCAGCTTGAGGACCTCAACTGCGGGAGAGACCCAGTACTTC. The encoded protein is CASSLRTSTAGETQYF.

The CDR3 region has the DNA TGTGCCAGTAGTCCCGAGGTGCGGGGTATGGAAGCTTTCTTT. Translation gives CASSPEVRGMEAFF. The chain joins TRBV19 to TRBJ1-1; D unresolved. Germline V gene sequence: CDR1 LNHDA, CDR2 SQIVND (reference sequence). The CDR3 covers 14 residues. V lost 5 bases and J lost 8, with 18 bases in between.

As DNA, the CDR3 is TGTGCCAGCAGCGTCGACAGCAACTATGGCTACACCTTC. Translating it yields CASSVDSNYGYTF. The chain recombines TRBV7-2 with TRBJ1-2; D might be TRBD1 (5 bases). Germline CDR1 SGHTA, CDR2 FQGNSA. Trimming removed 5 bases at V and 2 bases at J, with 9 bases between. The CDR3 has 13 residues.

This clone was counted once. The chain has TRBV7-2 and TRBJ1-6; D might be TRBD1 (5 bases). The germline V and J ends were trimmed by 0 bases and 12 bases, with 27 bases remaining between them. Germline CDR1 reads SGHTA; CDR2 reads FQGNSA. The CDR3 covers 19 residues. In nucleotides, the CDR3 is TGTGCCAGCAGCTTAGCGCCTAGCGGAGCGAAGGGGACGATTCAACCCCTCCACTTT. Translated, it gives CASSLAPSGAKGTIQPLHF.

The chain recombines TRBV5-5 with TRBJ1-4, with D possibly matching TRBD1 (6 bases). Trimming shortened V by 0 bases and J by 3 bases, and 6 bases separated the two germline ends. There are 14 residues in the CDR3. In germline, CDR1 is SGHKS, CDR2 YYEKEE (reference sequence). CDR3 protein: CASSLGTANEKLFF. The CDR3 region has the DNA TGTGCCAGCAGCTTGGGGACAGCTAATGAAAAACTGTTTTTT.

The genes are TRBV5-1 and TRBJ1-5, with 9 nucleotides matching TRBD1. Trimming at V came to 0 bases and at J to 6 bases, leaving 4 bases not matched to a gene. Germline V gene sequence: CDR1 SGHRS, CDR2 YFSETQ. The CDR3 sequence is 15 residues long. CDR3 bases: TGCGCCAGCAGCTTGGGACAGGGGGAGGGTCAGCCCCAGCATTTT. This encodes CASSLGQGEGQPQHF.

The rearrangement uses TRBV6-5 and TRBJ1-1; TRBD1 aligns across 7 bases. The CDR3 consists of 14 residues. V lost 5 bases to trimming and J lost 5 bases; unmatched junction nucleotides: 8. The germline gives CDR1 MNHEY, CDR2 SVGAGI. In DNA form, the CDR3 reads TGTGCCAGCAGTAGACAGGGTGGATGGACTGAAGCTTTCTTT. Protein product: CASSRQGGWTEAFF.

This chain connects TRBV2 to TRBJ1-5; D not certain. CDR1 and CDR2 (germline): SNHLY, FYNNEI. The CDR3 is 14 amino acids. Trimming removed 4 bases at V and 4 bases at J, with 11 bases between. DNA of the CDR3: TGTGCCAGCAGTGGGGCTAAACAAAATCAGCCCCAGCATTTT. This sequence encodes CASSGAKQNQPQHF.

The chain combines TRBV27 with TRBJ2-7; D gene unclear. CDR1 is MNHEY and CDR2 is SMNVEV in the germline V gene (reference sequence). The V end lost 3 bases, the J end lost 3 bases, and 12 bases lay between the germline ends. The length of the CDR3 is 14 residues. DNA of the CDR3: TGTGCCAGCAGTTTCTCGACTCCCTTCTACGAGCAGTACTTC. Translating it yields CASSFSTPFYEQYF.

The CDR3, as DNA: TGTGCCAGCAGCTTGGACAGGATGAATGAGCAGTTCTTC. Encoded protein: CASSLDRMNEQFF. The chain combines TRBV7-2 with TRBJ2-1, with 7 bases fitting TRBD1. The CDR3 is 13 amino acids. The germline V gene has CDR1 SGHTA and CDR2 FQGNSA. With V trimmed by 3 bases and J by 7 bases, 3 bases remained unmatched. Complete variable domain (other parts from reference TRBV7-2 and TRBJ2-1): GAGVSQSPSNKVTEKGKDVELRCDPISGHTALYWYRQSLGQGLEFLIYFQGNSAPDKSGLPSDRFSAERTGGSVSTLTIQRTQQEDSAVYLCASSLDRMNEQFFGPGTRLTVL.

The chain carries TRBV18 and TRBJ1-1, with 12 bases matching TRBD1. CDR1 and CDR2 (germline): KGHSH, LQKENI. This CDR3 region has 15 residues. With V trimmed by 6 bases and J by 4 bases, 6 bases remained unmatched. The CDR3 DNA reads TGTGCCAGCTCGGGGACAGGGGGCAGTGGCACTGAAGCTTTCTTT. Protein: CASSGTGGSGTEAFF.

The chain joins TRBV10-1 to TRBJ1-4; D ambiguous. This CDR3 is built from 10 residues. With 9 bases removed from V and 4 bases from J, the gap between germline ends came to 3 bases. Germline CDR1 is WNHNN and CDR2 is SYGVQD (reference sequence). The CDR3: CASRNEKLFF. CDR3 nucleotides: TGCGCCAGTCGTAATGAAAAACTGTTTTTT.

The CDR3 spells CASARLGQGADSYEQYF. Written as DNA, the CDR3 is TGTGCCAGCGCACGGTTGGGACAGGGGGCAGATTCCTACGAGCAGTACTTC. This chain links TRBV5-5 with TRBJ2-7; 12 positions match TRBD1. V shed 7 bases, J shed 1 base, and the junction held 12 bases outside the gene matches. The germline V gene encodes CDR1 SGHKS and CDR2 YYEKEE (reference sequence). This CDR3 region has 17 residues.

This chain links TRBV19 with TRBJ2-3; 9 bases align to TRBD2. J was trimmed by 1 base and V by 3 bases; bases with no gene match: 8. The CDR3 has 17 residues. Germline V CDR1 and CDR2: LNHDA, SQIVND (reference sequence). For the CDR3, the DNA is TGTGCCAGTAGTATGGGCCTAGCGGGGACTGGCACAGATACGCAGTATTTT. It specifies CASSMGLAGTGTDTQYF.

The V call is TRBV2, the J call TRBJ2-1; 11 bases are a match to TRBD2. J was trimmed by 12 bases and V by 4 bases; bases with no gene match: 8. CDR1 SNHLY and CDR2 FYNNEI come from the germline V gene. This CDR3 region has 14 residues. The CDR3 loop is CASSVGLAGGVQFF. The CDR3 DNA reads TGTGCCAGCAGTGTAGGGCTAGCGGGGGGTGTGCAGTTCTTC.

V gene TRBV6-4 combines with J gene TRBJ2-3; D may be TRBD1 (5 bases). The V gene's germline CDR1 is MRHNA and CDR2 SNTAGT. The V and J ends lost 6 bases and 1 base respectively, with 8 bases between them. The CDR3 is 13 amino acids. This CDR3 is CASSRVRTDTQYF. The DNA of the CDR3 is TGTGCCAGCAGCAGGGTCCGCACAGATACGCAGTATTTT.

The CDR3: CASRRDSTDTQYF. The CDR3 bases are TGTGCCAGCAGACGAGATAGCACAGATACGCAGTATTTT. The rearrangement uses TRBV6-5 and TRBJ2-3; D unresolved. The CDR3 contains 13 residues. CDR1 is MNHEY and CDR2 is SVGAGI in the germline V gene. V gave up 6 bases and J gave up 0 bases, with 7 bases separating them.

The rearrangement links TRBV5-1 to TRBJ2-1; 7 bases line up with TRBD1. The CDR3 consists of 15 residues. Germline V gene sequence: CDR1 SGHRS, CDR2 YFSETQ. Trimming took 4 bases from V and 4 from J; bases not matched to a gene: 8. The CDR3 is CASSVTGSGYNEQFF. Here the CDR3 DNA reads TGCGCCAGCAGCGTGACAGGGTCCGGGTACAATGAGCAGTTCTTC.

The rearrangement joins TRBV27 to TRBJ1-2; TRBD1 matches at 9 bases. J was trimmed by 2 bases and V by 5 bases; bases with no gene match: 9. CDR1 is MNHEY, CDR2 SMNVEV, per germline (reference sequence). The CDR3 has 16 amino acids. Here the CDR3 DNA reads TGTGCCAGCAGTACCGGGACAGGGAACCCGAACTATGGCTACACCTTC. As protein: CASSTGTGNPNYGYTF.

The rearrangement joins TRBV5-1 to TRBJ1-5, with 10 bases lining up with TRBD1. The CDR3 totals 14 residues. Looked up from germline, CDR1 is SGHRS and CDR2 is YFSETQ. The V gene end was trimmed by 4 bases and the J gene end by 4 bases; junction bases not matched to a gene: 2. The CDR3 loop reads CASSAGQGNQPQHF. Written as DNA, the CDR3 is TGCGCCAGCAGCGCGGGACAGGGGAATCAGCCCCAGCATTTT.

This clone was picked up a small number of times. This chain connects TRBV5-1 to TRBJ2-2; D gene ambiguous. With 4 bases removed from V and 3 bases from J, the gap between germline ends came to 10 bases. The CDR3 extends over 14 amino acids. Germline V CDR1 and CDR2: SGHRS, YFSETQ. CDR3 nucleotides: TGCGCCAGCAGCCTAGACTCCTACACCGGGGAGCTGTTTTTT. The encoded protein is CASSLDSYTGELFF. Using reference TRBV5-1 and TRBJ2-2 for the parts outside the CDR3, the full variable domain is KAGVTQTPRYLIKTRGQQVTLSCSPISGHRSVSWYQQTPGQGLQFLFEYFSETQRNKGNFPGRFSGRQFSNSRSEMNVSTLELGDSALYLCASSLDSYTGELFFGEGSRLTVL.

This rearrangement joins TRBV29-1 to TRBJ2-1, with D maybe TRBD2 (5 bases). CDR1 and CDR2 (germline): SQVTM, ANQGSEA. V dropped 6 bases and J dropped 9 bases, with 9 bases sitting between them. The CDR3 runs 10 residues. Written as DNA, the CDR3 is TGCAGCGTCCCGAGCGGTGAGCAGTTCTTC. This encodes CSVPSGEQFF.

The genes are TRBV7-9 and TRBJ1-3; 8 bases match TRBD1. Germline V CDR1 and CDR2: SEHNR, FQNEAQ (reference sequence). The CDR3 length is 15 residues. V shed 3 bases, J shed 2 bases, and the junction held 3 bases outside the gene matches. Written as DNA, the CDR3 is TGTGCCAGCAGCTTTCAGGGGGCGGCTGGAAACACCATATATTTT. Translated: CASSFQGAAGNTIYF. Full variable domain (remainder filled in from reference TRBV7-9 and TRBJ1-3): DTGVSQNPRHKITKRGQNVTFRCDPISEHNRLYWYRQTLGQGPEFLTYFQNEAQLEKSRLLSDRFSAERPKGSFSTLEIQRTEQGDSAMYLCASSFQGAAGNTIYFGEGSWLTVV.

In DNA form, the CDR3 reads TGCGCCAGCAGTGATTCCAGTAACTATGGCTACACCTTC. It codes for CASSDSSNYGYTF. The V and J genes are TRBV10-2 and TRBJ1-2; D not certain. The CDR3 is 13 amino acids. Trimming stripped 3 bases from V and 1 base from J, with 6 bases between. Germline assignment: CDR1 WSHSY and CDR2 SAAADI.

The chain has TRBV10-1 and TRBJ2-1, with 9 bases fitting TRBD2. The CDR3 is 15 amino acids. Germline lookup yields CDR1 WNHNN and CDR2 SYGVQD (reference sequence). The J segment lost 8 bases and the V segment lost 6 bases, leaving 11 bases of the junction unmatched. The CDR3: CASSQAGGLSDEQFF. CDR3 DNA sequence: TGCGCCAGCAGCCAAGCGGGAGGTCTCTCAGATGAGCAGTTCTTC.

V usage is TRBV5-8 and J usage is TRBJ1-6; unclear D gene. The V end was cut by 4 bases, the J end by 8 bases, with 10 bases between. The CDR3 consists of 13 residues. The germline gives CDR1 SGHTS, CDR2 YDEGEE. The DNA for the CDR3 is TGTGCCAGCAGCGTCAGGTGGGATTCACCCCTCCACTTT. Protein product: CASSVRWDSPLHF.

The rearrangement joins TRBV3-1 (or the pseudogene TRBV3-2) to TRBJ2-7; 8 bases are shared with TRBD1. V was pared by 3 bases and J by 5 bases, with 9 bases of the junction left unmatched. The length of the CDR3 is 15 residues. Germline CDR1 LGHDT, CDR2 YNNKEL (reference sequence). The chain's CDR3 is CASSQGRTGSHEQYF. For the CDR3, the DNA is TGTGCCAGCAGCCAGGGTCGGACAGGGTCCCACGAGCAGTACTTC.

This chain links TRBV2 with TRBJ2-7; 9 bases match TRBD2. CDR1 is SNHLY and CDR2 is FYNNEI in the germline V gene. The CDR3 has 15 residues. With V trimmed by 4 bases and J by 0 bases, 4 bases remained unmatched. The CDR3 reads CASSGRGGGSYEQYF. The CDR3 DNA follows: TGTGCCAGCAGTGGGCGGGGGGGTGGCTCCTACGAGCAGTACTTC.

The CDR3 region is CASSLGDRYNEQFF. CDR3 nucleotides: TGCGCCAGCAGCTTGGGGGACAGGTACAATGAGCAGTTCTTC. The gene calls are TRBV5-1 and TRBJ2-1; 8 bases are shared with TRBD1. The CDR3 covers 14 residues. Germline assignment: CDR1 SGHRS and CDR2 YFSETQ. The J segment lost 4 bases and the V segment lost 0 bases, leaving 0 bases of the junction unmatched.

CDR3 amino acids: CASTGGMNTEAFF. The DNA of the CDR3 is TGTGCCAGCACTGGGGGGATGAACACTGAAGCTTTCTTT. The chain has TRBV6-5 and TRBJ1-1; TRBD1 might be the D (5 bases). CDR1 is MNHEY, CDR2 SVGAGI, per germline. Between the trimmed V and J ends, which lost 7 bases and 0 bases, there was a span of 9 bases. The length of the CDR3 is 13 residues.